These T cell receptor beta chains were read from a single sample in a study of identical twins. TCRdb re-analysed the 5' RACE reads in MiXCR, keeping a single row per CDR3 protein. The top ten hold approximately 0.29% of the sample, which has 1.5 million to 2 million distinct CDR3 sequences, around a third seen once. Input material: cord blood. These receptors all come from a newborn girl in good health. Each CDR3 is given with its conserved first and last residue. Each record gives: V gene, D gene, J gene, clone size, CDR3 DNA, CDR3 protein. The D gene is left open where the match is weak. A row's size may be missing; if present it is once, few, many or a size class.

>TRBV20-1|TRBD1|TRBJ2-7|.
TGCAGTGCTAGCACAGGGGGACAGGGATTATACGAGCAGTACTTC
CSASTGGQGLYEQYF
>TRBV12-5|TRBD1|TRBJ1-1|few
TGTGCTAGTGGTTTGGTACTCGACAGGGATGTTACTGAAGCTTTCTTT
CASGLVLDRDVTEAFF
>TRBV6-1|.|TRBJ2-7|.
TGTGCCACCCGCGGTAGTGCGACAACCCAAACATCCTACGAGCAGTACTTC
CATRGSATTQTSYEQYF
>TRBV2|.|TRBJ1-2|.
TGTGCCAGACAGGGCTATGCTAACTATGGCTACACCTTC
CARQGYANYGYTF
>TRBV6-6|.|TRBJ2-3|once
TGTGCCAGCAGCAAGGTACCTAGCACAGGTACGCAGTATTTT
CASSKVPSTGTQYF
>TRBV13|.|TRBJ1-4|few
TGTGCCAGCAGCCCCGGATACGGGAGGCCCAATGAAAAACTGTTTTTT
CASSPGYGRPNEKLFF
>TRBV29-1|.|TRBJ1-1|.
TGCAGCGCAACGTTCTCGAACACTGAAGCTTTCTTT
CSATFSNTEAFF
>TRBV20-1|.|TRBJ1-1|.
TGCAGTGCCGAGACCGATCGGATGAACACTGAAGCTTTCTTT
CSAETDRMNTEAFF
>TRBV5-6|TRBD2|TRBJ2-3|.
TGTGCCAGCAGCTTTAGCGGGAGGGCCGGAGATACGCAGTATTTT
CASSFSGRAGDTQYF
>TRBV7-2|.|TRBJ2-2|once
TGTGCCAGCAGCTTAGTTCAATCTCCCGGGGAGCTGTTTTTT
CASSLVQSPGELFF
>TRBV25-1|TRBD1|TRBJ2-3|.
TGTGCCAGCAGTGAATATGCCCGACAGGGGGCAGATACGCAGTATTTT
CASSEYARQGADTQYF
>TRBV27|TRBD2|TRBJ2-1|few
TGTGCCAGCAGTCCCCAACTAGCGGGGGGGCCAGATGAGCAGTTCTTC
CASSPQLAGGPDEQFF
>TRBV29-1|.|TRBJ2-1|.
TGCAGCGTTGAACCAAAACGAACGAATGAGCAGTTCTTC
CSVEPKRTNEQFF
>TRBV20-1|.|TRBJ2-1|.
TGCAGTGCTAGAATCCACCGGGGAAACTCCTACAATGAGCAGTTCTTC
CSARIHRGNSYNEQFF
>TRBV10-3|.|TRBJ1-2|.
TGTGCCATCAGTGAGGGTATTGGCTACACCTTC
CAISEGIGYTF
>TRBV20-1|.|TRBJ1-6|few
TGCAGTGCTAGATCAGGCGCGAGCTCCTATAATTCACCCCTCCACTTT
CSARSGASSYNSPLHF
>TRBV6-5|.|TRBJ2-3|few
TGTGCCAGCAGTTACGGGGGCAGGGGGAGGACAGATACGCAGTATTTT
CASSYGGRGRTDTQYF
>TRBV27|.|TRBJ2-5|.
TGTGCCAGCAGTTTCGGGGGCCTTTGGAAAGGAGAGACCCAGTACTTC
CASSFGGLWKGETQYF
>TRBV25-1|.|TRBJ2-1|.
TGTGCCAGCAGTGGGCTATATCAGGACAATGAGCAGTTCTTC
CASSGLYQDNEQFF
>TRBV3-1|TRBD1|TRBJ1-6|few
TGTGCCAGCAGCCCGGACAGGGGGCAGTCACCCCTCCACTTT
CASSPDRGQSPLHF
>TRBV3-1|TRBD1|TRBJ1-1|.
TGTGCCAGCAGCCCACCCCAGGGACAGGGGGCGCTGAACACTGAAGCTTTCTTT
CASSPPQGQGALNTEAFF
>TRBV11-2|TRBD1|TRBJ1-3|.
TGTGCCAGCAGCTACGAAACCAGGGGGTTTGTTGGAAACACCATATATTTT
CASSYETRGFVGNTIYF
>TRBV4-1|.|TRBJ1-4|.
TGTGCCAGCAGCCAAGATGAGGGAACTAATGAAAAACTGTTTTTT
CASSQDEGTNEKLFF
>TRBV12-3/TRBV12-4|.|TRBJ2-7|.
TGTGCCAGCAGCCCCTATACAGGGTCCGAGCAGTACTTC
CASSPYTGSEQYF
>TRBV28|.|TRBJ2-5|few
TGTGCCAGCAGTGGGGGCGGCGCCCACCAAGAGACCCAGTACTTC
CASSGGGAHQETQYF
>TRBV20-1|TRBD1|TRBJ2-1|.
TGCAGTGCTAGAGTTGAGGACAGGGCCTACAATGAGCAGTTCTTC
CSARVEDRAYNEQFF
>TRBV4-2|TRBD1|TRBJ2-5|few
TGTGCCAGCAGCCGAAGACAGGGGGCGGAAGAGACCCAGTACTTC
CASSRRQGAEETQYF
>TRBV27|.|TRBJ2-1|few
TGTGCCAGCAGTACCCCGACTAGCTACAATGAGCAGTTCTTC
CASSTPTSYNEQFF
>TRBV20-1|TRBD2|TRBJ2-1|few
TGCAGTGCACCGCCTGTGACTAGCGCCTACAATGAGCAGTTCTTC
CSAPPVTSAYNEQFF
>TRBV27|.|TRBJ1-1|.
TGTGCCAGCAGTTTTTGGGCGAACACTGAAGCTTTCTTT
CASSFWANTEAFF